This TCR beta chain is from a study of blood T cell repertoires in COVID-19. The age range of participants was about 18 to 100 years, with residence in fewer than 25 US areas. Cohort 3 recovery required two negative PCRs, clearance, or symptom resolution. With 0 bases removed from V and 8 bases from J, the gap between germline ends came to 14 bases. The V gene's germline CDR1 is SGHRS and CDR2 YFSETQ. This CDR3 spans 15 amino acids. The table came from immunoSEQ multiplex PCR; TCRdb's copy has only in-frame clones and leaves some out. The sample contains over 200,000 clones, approximately 80% of which appear only once.

This clonotype originated in a man aged 55-75 years who had recovered from COVID-19. V is TRBV5-1 and J is TRBJ1-4, with D possibly matching TRBD1 (5 bases). The sample taken for sequencing was PBMCs or T cells enriched from blood (not recorded which). The CDR3: CASSLGGAVREKLFF. CDR3 coding DNA: TGCGCCAGCAGCTTGGGGGGCGCGGTAAGGGAAAAACTGTTTTTT.